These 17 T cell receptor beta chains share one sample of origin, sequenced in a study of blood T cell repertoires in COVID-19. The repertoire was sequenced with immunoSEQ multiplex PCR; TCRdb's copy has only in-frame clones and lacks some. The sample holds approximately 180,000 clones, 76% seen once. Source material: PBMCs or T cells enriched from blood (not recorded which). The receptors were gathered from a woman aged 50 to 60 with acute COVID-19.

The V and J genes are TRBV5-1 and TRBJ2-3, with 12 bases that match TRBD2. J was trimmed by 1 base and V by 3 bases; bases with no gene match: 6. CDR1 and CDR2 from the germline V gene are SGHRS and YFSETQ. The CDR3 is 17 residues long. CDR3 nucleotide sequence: TGCGCCAGCAGCTCCCCCTCTAGCGGGGGGGGCACAGATACGCAGTATTTT. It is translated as CASSSPSSGGGTDTQYF.

Here the CDR3 reads CASSLAGDTGELFF. CDR3 DNA: TGTGCCAGCTCACTCGCAGGGGATACCGGGGAGCTGTTTTTT. The gene calls are TRBV18 and TRBJ2-2; D is perhaps TRBD1 (6 bases). The CDR3 totals 14 residues. Germline V lookup: CDR1 KGHSH, CDR2 LQKENI. Trimming took off 4 bases at V and 5 bases at J, with 11 bases between the two ends.

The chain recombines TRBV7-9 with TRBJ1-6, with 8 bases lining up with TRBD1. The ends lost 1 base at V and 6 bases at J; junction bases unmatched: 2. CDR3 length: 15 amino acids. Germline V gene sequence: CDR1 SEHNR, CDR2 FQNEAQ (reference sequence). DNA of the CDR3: TGTGCCAGCAGCTTAGTAGGACAGGGTAATTCACCCCTCCACTTT. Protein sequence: CASSLVGQGNSPLHF.

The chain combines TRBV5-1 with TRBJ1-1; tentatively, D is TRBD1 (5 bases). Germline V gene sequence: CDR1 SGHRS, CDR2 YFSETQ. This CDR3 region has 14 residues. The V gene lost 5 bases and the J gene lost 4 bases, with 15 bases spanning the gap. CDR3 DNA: TGCGCCAGCAGGGCCCTGGGGGAGGGCACTGAAGCTTTCTTT. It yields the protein CASRALGEGTEAFF.

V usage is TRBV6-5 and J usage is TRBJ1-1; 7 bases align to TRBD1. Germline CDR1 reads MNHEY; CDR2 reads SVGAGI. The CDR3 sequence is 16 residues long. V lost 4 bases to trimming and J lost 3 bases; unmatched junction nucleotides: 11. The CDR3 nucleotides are TGTGCCAGCAGTTCCAGGGTGGAAAGGGGGCACACTGAAGCTTTCTTT. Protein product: CASSSRVERGHTEAFF.

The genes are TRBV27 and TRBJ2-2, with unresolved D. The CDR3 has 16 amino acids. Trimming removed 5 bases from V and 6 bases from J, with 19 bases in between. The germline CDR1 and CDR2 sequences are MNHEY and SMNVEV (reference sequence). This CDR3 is CASSHGGSPLAGELFF. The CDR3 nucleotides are TGTGCCAGCAGTCACGGCGGCTCCCCGCTGGCCGGGGAGCTGTTTTTT.

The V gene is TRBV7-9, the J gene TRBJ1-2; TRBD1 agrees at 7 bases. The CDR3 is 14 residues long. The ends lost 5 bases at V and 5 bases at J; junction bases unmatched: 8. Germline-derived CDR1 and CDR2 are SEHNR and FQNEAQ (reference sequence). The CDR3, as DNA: TGTGCCAGCAGCAGAGGACAGGCCTCGTATGGCTACACCTTC. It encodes CASSRGQASYGYTF. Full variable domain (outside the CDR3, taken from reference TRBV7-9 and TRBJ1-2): DTGVSQNPRHKITKRGQNVTFRCDPISEHNRLYWYRQTLGQGPEFLTYFQNEAQLEKSRLLSDRFSAERPKGSFSTLEIQRTEQGDSAMYLCASSRGQASYGYTFGSGTRLTVV.

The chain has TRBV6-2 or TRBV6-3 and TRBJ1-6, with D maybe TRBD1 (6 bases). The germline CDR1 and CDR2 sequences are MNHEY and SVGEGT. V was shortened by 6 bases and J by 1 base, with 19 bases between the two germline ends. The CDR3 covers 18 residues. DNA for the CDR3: TGTGCCAGCAGCCCTACAGGGAAGGGGCGTTCCTATAATTCACCCCTCCACTTT. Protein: CASSPTGKGRSYNSPLHF.

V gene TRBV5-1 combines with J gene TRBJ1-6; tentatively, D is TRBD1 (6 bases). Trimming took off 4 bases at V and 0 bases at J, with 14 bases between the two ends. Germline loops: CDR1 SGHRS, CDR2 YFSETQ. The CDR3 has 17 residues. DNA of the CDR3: TGCGCCAGCAGCCGTCAGGACAGAGCCTCCTATAATTCACCCCTCCACTTT. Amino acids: CASSRQDRASYNSPLHF.

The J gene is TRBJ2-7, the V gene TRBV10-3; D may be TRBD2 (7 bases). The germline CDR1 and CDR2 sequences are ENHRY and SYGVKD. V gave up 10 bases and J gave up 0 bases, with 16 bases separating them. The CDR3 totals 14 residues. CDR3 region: CATGGRQDSYEQYV. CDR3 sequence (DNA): TGTGCCACCGGGGGGAGACAGGACTCCTACGAGCAGTACGTC.

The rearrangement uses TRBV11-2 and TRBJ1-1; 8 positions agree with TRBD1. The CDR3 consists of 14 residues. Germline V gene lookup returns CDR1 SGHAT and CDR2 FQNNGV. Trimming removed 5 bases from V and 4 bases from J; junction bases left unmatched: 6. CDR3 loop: CASSPLRGPTEAFF. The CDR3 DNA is TGTGCCAGCAGCCCCCTCAGGGGGCCCACTGAAGCTTTCTTT.

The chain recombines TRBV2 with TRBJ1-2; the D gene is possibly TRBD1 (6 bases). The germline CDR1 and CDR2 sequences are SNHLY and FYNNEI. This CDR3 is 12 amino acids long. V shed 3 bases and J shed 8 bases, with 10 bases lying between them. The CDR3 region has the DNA TGTGCCAGCAGTGATGAGGGGGAAGGCTACACCTTC. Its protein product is CASSDEGEGYTF.

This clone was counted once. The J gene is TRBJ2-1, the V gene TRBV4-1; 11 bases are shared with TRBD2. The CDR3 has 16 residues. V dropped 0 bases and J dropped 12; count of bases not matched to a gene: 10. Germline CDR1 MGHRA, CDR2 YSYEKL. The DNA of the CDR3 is TGCGCCAGCAGCCAAGAGCTAGCGGGGGGCCCGCGACGGCAGTTCTTC. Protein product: CASSQELAGGPRRQFF.

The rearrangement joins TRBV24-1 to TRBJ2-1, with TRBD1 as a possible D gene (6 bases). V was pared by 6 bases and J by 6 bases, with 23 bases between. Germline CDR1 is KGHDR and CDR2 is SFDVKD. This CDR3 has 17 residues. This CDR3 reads CATSSPLTEQGRNEQFF. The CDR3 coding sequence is TGTGCCACCAGTTCTCCTCTAACCGAACAGGGACGCAATGAGCAGTTCTTC.

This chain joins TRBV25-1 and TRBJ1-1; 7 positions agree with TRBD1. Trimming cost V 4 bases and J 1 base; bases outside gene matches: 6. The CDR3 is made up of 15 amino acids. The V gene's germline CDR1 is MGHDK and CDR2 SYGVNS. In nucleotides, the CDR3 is TGTGCCAGCAGTGTGTCTGGACAGGAGAACACTGAAGCTTTCTTT. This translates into CASSVSGQENTEAFF. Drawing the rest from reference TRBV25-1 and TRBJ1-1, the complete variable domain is EADIYQTPRYLVIGTGKKITLECSQTMGHDKMYWYQQDPGMELHLIHYSYGVNSTEKGDLSSESTVSRIRTEHFPLTLESARPSHTSQYLCASSVSGQENTEAFFGQGTRLTVV.

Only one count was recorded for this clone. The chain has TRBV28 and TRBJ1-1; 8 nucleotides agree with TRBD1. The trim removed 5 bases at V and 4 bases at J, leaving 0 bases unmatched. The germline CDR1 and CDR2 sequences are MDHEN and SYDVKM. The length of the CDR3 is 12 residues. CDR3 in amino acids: CASSTGGTEAFF. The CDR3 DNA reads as TGTGCCAGCAGTACAGGGGGCACTGAAGCTTTCTTT.

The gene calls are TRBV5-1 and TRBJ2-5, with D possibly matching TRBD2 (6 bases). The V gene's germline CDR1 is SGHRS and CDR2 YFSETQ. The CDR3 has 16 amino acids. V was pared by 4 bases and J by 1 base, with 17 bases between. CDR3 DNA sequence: TGCGCCAGCAGCCGGAGCCCTGGAGCGGGCCAAGAGACCCAGTACTTC. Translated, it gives CASSRSPGAGQETQYF.